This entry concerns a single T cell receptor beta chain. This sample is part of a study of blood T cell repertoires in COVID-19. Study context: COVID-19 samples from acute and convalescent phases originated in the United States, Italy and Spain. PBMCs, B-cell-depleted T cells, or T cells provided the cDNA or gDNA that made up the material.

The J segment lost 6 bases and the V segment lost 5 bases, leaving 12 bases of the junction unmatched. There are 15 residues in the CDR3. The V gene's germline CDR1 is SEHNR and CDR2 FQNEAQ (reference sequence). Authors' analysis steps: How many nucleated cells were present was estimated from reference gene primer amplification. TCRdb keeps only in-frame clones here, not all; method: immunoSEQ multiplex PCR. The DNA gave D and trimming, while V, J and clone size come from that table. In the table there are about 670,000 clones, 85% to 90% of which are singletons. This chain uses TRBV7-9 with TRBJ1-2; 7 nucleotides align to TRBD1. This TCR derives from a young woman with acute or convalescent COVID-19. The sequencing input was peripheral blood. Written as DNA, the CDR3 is TGTGCCAGCAGCATAAACAAGAGGGGGCCTGATGGCTACACCTTC. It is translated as CASSINKRGPDGYTF. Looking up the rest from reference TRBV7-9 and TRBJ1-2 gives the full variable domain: DTGVSQNPRHKITKRGQNVTFRCDPISEHNRLYWYRQTLGQGPEFLTYFQNEAQLEKSRLLSDRFSAERPKGSFSTLEIQRTEQGDSAMYLCASSINKRGPDGYTFGSGTRLTVV.